The 24 T cell receptor beta chains given below trace back to one sample, sequenced in a study of blood T cell repertoires in COVID-19. Using immunoSEQ multiplex PCR, the repertoire was profiled, and TCRdb retains in-frame clones only, with some absent. This sample carries 73,000 or so clones, about 91% of them seen once, and the ten largest clones take around 14%. Sequencing was carried out using peripheral blood. These receptors were obtained from a human donor with active COVID-19. The donor label of this sample is uncertain.

This chain connects TRBV2 to TRBJ2-1; TRBD2 matches 9 bases. The CDR3 totals 15 residues. Germline CDR1 and CDR2: SNHLY and FYNNEI. Trimming took 7 bases from V and 2 from J; bases not matched to a gene: 6. DNA for the CDR3: TGTGCCAGCATTCTGACTAGCGGAGCCTACAATGAGCAGTTCTTC. Protein sequence: CASILTSGAYNEQFF.

The chain combines TRBV7-3 with TRBJ1-1; D is perhaps TRBD1 (6 bases). CDR3 length equals 14 residues. The V and J ends lost 5 bases and 0 bases respectively, with 10 bases between them. Per germline, CDR1 SGHTA and CDR2 FQGTGA. CDR3 nucleotide sequence: TGTGCCAGCAGCGAGGACAGTTTGAACACTGAAGCTTTCTTT. Its translation is CASSEDSLNTEAFF.

This chain joins TRBV7-9 and TRBJ1-4; 8 bases line up with TRBD1. The CDR3 has 15 residues. CDR1 is SEHNR, CDR2 FQNEAQ, per germline (reference sequence). The V segment lost 1 base and the J segment 7 bases; nucleotides outside the gene matches: 5. For the CDR3, the DNA is TGTGCCAGCAGCTTAGGCAGGGGGCGCGTTGAAAAACTGTTTTTT. It codes for CASSLGRGRVEKLFF. The entire variable domain, with the rest obtained from reference TRBV7-9 and TRBJ1-4, is as follows: DTGVSQNPRHKITKRGQNVTFRCDPISEHNRLYWYRQTLGQGPEFLTYFQNEAQLEKSRLLSDRFSAERPKGSFSTLEIQRTEQGDSAMYLCASSLGRGRVEKLFFGSGTQLSVL.

This sequence joins TRBV2 and TRBJ1-1; TRBD1 matches 11 bases. V was pared by 7 bases and J by 10 bases, with 11 bases of the junction left unmatched. The germline V gene encodes CDR1 SNHLY and CDR2 FYNNEI. This CDR3 region has 14 residues. The CDR3 loop is CASNPDRGPVGAFF. In nucleotides, the CDR3 is TGTGCCAGCAACCCGGACAGGGGGCCGGTGGGAGCTTTCTTT.

The chain couples TRBV11-2 to TRBJ2-7, with TRBD2 matching over 11 bases. The germline gives CDR1 SGHAT, CDR2 FQNNGV. The CDR3 is 17 amino acids. The V segment lost 6 bases and the J segment 6 bases; nucleotides outside the gene matches: 16. The CDR3 sequence is CASRHYLAGGGASEQYF. CDR3 DNA sequence: TGTGCCAGCAGGCACTATCTAGCGGGAGGAGGAGCTAGCGAGCAGTACTTC.

This chain links TRBV7-9 with TRBJ2-5; no clear D gene. With 1 base removed from V and 5 bases from J, the gap between germline ends came to 5 bases. This CDR3 is 12 amino acids long. The germline gives CDR1 SEHNR, CDR2 FQNEAQ (reference sequence). CDR3: CASSLVGETQYF. The CDR3 DNA follows: TGTGCCAGCAGCTTAGTCGGGGAGACCCAGTACTTC.

V gene TRBV18 combines with J gene TRBJ2-7, with a weak D call TRBD1 (6 bases). V was trimmed by 3 bases and J by 3 bases, leaving 9 bases between them. The germline V gene encodes CDR1 KGHSH and CDR2 LQKENI. The CDR3 loop spans 13 amino acids. CDR3 in amino acids: CASSPNRVYEQYF. Written as DNA, the CDR3 is TGTGCCAGCTCACCGAACAGGGTCTACGAGCAGTACTTC.

V gene TRBV5-6 combines with J gene TRBJ1-6; possibly TRBD1 for D (5 bases). Between the trimmed V and J ends, which lost 0 bases and 5 bases, there was a span of 18 bases. Germline V gene lookup returns CDR1 SGHDT and CDR2 YYEEEE. The CDR3 has 18 amino acids. CDR3 sequence (DNA): TGTGCCAGCAGCTTGGCCGGAGGCACGGGACTCGATAATTCACCCCTCCACTTT. This translates into CASSLAGGTGLDNSPLHF.

V gene TRBV25-1 combines with J gene TRBJ1-4; no reliable D call. CDR1 is MGHDK, CDR2 SYGVNS, per germline. The CDR3 has 14 amino acids. The V gene lost 4 bases and the J gene lost 8 bases, with 14 bases spanning the gap. In nucleotides, the CDR3 is TGTGCCAGCAGTGGAGGCAGTGCTTCGGAAAAACTGTTTTTT. Encoded protein: CASSGGSASEKLFF.

The chain carries TRBV27 and TRBJ2-1; D is unclear. The germline V gene has CDR1 MNHEY and CDR2 SMNVEV (reference sequence). V lost 8 bases to trimming and J lost 6 bases, with 11 bases between them. The CDR3 contains 12 residues. CDR3 in amino acids: CASGTVVNEQFF. The CDR3 nucleotides are TGTGCCAGCGGCACCGTTGTCAATGAGCAGTTCTTC.

This rearrangement joins TRBV6-5 to TRBJ2-7; TRBD1 aligns across 9 bases. The V gene end was trimmed by 4 bases and the J gene end by 4 bases; junction bases not matched to a gene: 5. The CDR3 covers 14 residues. Germline V gives CDR1 MNHEY, CDR2 SVGAGI. The CDR3 reads CASSWGQGRYEQYF. The CDR3 DNA is TGTGCCAGCAGTTGGGGACAGGGAAGGTACGAGCAGTACTTC.

This chain links TRBV13 with TRBJ2-2, with 8 nucleotides matching TRBD1. V shed 4 bases, J shed 7 bases, and the junction held 8 bases outside the gene matches. The germline gives CDR1 PRHDT, CDR2 FYEKMQ (reference sequence). CDR3 length: 15 amino acids. CDR3 amino acids: CASSSAGQGGGELFF. DNA for the CDR3: TGTGCCAGCAGCTCCGCCGGACAGGGTGGCGGGGAGCTGTTTTTT.

DNA for the CDR3: TGTGCTAGTGGTTTGTACGATCGGGGGAATCCTGAGCAGTTCTTC. It encodes CASGLYDRGNPEQFF. This chain links TRBV12-5 with TRBJ2-1; maybe TRBD2 (6 bases). Trimming took 2 bases from V and 9 from J, leaving 17 bases between them. The germline CDR1 and CDR2 sequences are LGHNT and FRNRAP. The CDR3 sequence is 15 residues long.

In this sample, this clone turned up once. J is TRBJ2-3 and V is TRBV5-4, with TRBD2 identical over 10 bases. The V gene's germline CDR1 is SGHNT and CDR2 YYREEE (reference sequence). The junction had 3 bases not matched to a gene; V was cut back by 2 bases and J by 6 bases. CDR3 size: 14 residues. DNA for the CDR3: TGTGCCAGCAGCTTAGGAGCGGGAGGGGATACGCAGTATTTT. Protein: CASSLGAGGDTQYF.

This clone has only a few counts. The genes are TRBV9 and TRBJ2-7; 12 bases align to TRBD2. The CDR3 has 16 amino acids. The trim removed 3 bases at V and 4 bases at J, leaving 8 bases unmatched. Germline-derived CDR1 and CDR2 are SGDLS and YYNGEE. The CDR3 here is CASSGPTSGGFYEQYF. CDR3 nucleotide sequence: TGTGCCAGCAGCGGCCCGACTAGCGGGGGCTTTTACGAGCAGTACTTC.

V and J are TRBV13 and TRBJ1-3; D is unclear. Deletions cut 3 bases from V and 0 bases from J, with 6 bases between. The germline V gene has CDR1 PRHDT and CDR2 FYEKMQ (reference sequence). The CDR3 extends over 14 amino acids. The CDR3 protein is CASSFGHSGNTIYF. In nucleotides, the CDR3 is TGTGCCAGCAGCTTTGGGCACTCTGGAAACACCATATATTTT.

The V and J genes are TRBV5-5 and TRBJ1-1, with D perhaps TRBD1 (5 bases). V was pared by 10 bases and J by 1 base, with 14 bases between. Germline assignment: CDR1 SGHKS and CDR2 YYEKEE (reference sequence). This CDR3 contains 13 residues. The CDR3 coding sequence is TGTGCCGGGAACCGACAGCCGAACACTGAAGCTTTCTTT. Translation gives CAGNRQPNTEAFF.

The chain combines TRBV27 with TRBJ1-5, with 8 bases fitting TRBD1. After removal of 6 bases from V and 7 bases from J, the junction contained 5 bases not matched to a gene. In germline, CDR1 is MNHEY, CDR2 SMNVEV (reference sequence). This CDR3 contains 13 residues. The CDR3 DNA reads as TGTGCCAGCAGCCTGGACAGGGACCAGCCCCAGCATTTT. This encodes CASSLDRDQPQHF.

This clone was recorded once. The chain uses TRBV9 and TRBJ1-2; D is ambiguous. The CDR3 runs 15 residues. The V gene lost 0 bases and the J gene lost 5 bases, with 14 bases spanning the gap. Germline CDR1 is SGDLS and CDR2 is YYNGEE. CDR3 sequence reads: CASSVEAGSTYGYTF. As DNA, the CDR3 is TGTGCCAGCAGCGTAGAAGCTGGGAGTACTTATGGCTACACCTTC.

The genes are TRBV18 and TRBJ2-2, with TRBD1 matching over 8 bases. V lost 6 bases, J lost 3 bases, and 6 bases stayed unmatched. The CDR3 is 15 amino acids. The germline V gene encodes CDR1 KGHSH and CDR2 LQKENI. CDR3 DNA sequence: TGTGCCAGCTCCCCTGACAGGGGTCACACCGGGGAGCTGTTTTTT. It specifies CASSPDRGHTGELFF.

The rearrangement links TRBV5-1 to TRBJ2-7; 7 positions agree with TRBD1. The CDR3 runs to 15 residues. From germline, CDR1 is SGHRS and CDR2 YFSETQ. The V gene end was trimmed by 4 bases and the J gene end by 0 bases; junction bases not matched to a gene: 7. The CDR3 DNA reads as TGCGCCAGCAGCCCTGAGGGGGACAGCTCCTACGAGCAGTACTTC. This sequence encodes CASSPEGDSSYEQYF.

This clone was found a few times. The gene calls are TRBV18 and TRBJ2-3; 8 bases are shared with TRBD1. CDR1 and CDR2 from the germline V gene are KGHSH and LQKENI. The CDR3 loop spans 14 amino acids. V was pared by 9 bases and J by 2 bases, with 7 bases of the junction left unmatched. The CDR3 DNA is TGTGCCAGTCGGGACAGGACCTACACAGATACGCAGTATTTT. This translates into CASRDRTYTDTQYF.

The CDR3 protein is CASSGPGKRVEQYF. The CDR3, as DNA: TGTGCCAGCAGTGGGCCGGGAAAACGGGTCGAGCAGTACTTC. This chain joins TRBV28 and TRBJ2-7; possible D gene TRBD2, 5 bases. Germline values: CDR1 MDHEN, CDR2 SYDVKM. The CDR3 totals 14 residues. Trimming shortened V by 5 bases and J by 6 bases, and 17 bases separated the two germline ends.

This clone has just one count. This sequence joins TRBV27 and TRBJ2-3; 9 bases are a match to TRBD2. CDR3 length: 16 residues. Germline V gene sequence: CDR1 MNHEY, CDR2 SMNVEV (reference sequence). Trimming took 3 bases from V and 1 from J; bases not matched to a gene: 5. This CDR3 is CASSFFLAGRTDTQYF. CDR3 in DNA: TGTGCCAGCAGTTTTTTCCTAGCGGGACGCACAGATACGCAGTATTTT.